The 10 T cell receptor beta chains in this list originate from one sample, sequenced in a study of OX40 agonist ivuxolimab in advanced cancers. Library method: the immunoSEQ multiplex PCR assay. TCRdb limited this immuneACCESS table to in-frame rearrangements with V and J called. A share of clones is missing; checked studies link under half to unresolved V genes, and the rest is unexplained. The sample table shows 35,000 to 45,000 clones, and roughly 84% are seen once. The ten largest clones add up to less than 25% of the sample. The material was CD4+ or CD8+ T cells sorted from blood, obtained in a trial of the OX40 agonist ivuxolimab. These receptors all come from an adult with an advanced solid tumor such as melanoma, head and neck, liver or kidney cancer.

The gene calls are TRBV9 and TRBJ1-2, with D uncertain. Germline values: CDR1 SGDLS, CDR2 YYNGEE. The V gene lost 4 bases and the J gene lost 6 bases, with 16 bases spanning the gap. The CDR3 consists of 14 residues. The CDR3 bases are TGTGCCAGCAGCCCCCCGCGGGGAGCAAATGGCTACACCTTC. It yields the protein CASSPPRGANGYTF.

This clone appeared a single time. This chain connects TRBV28 to TRBJ2-1; 7 bases are a match to TRBD1. This CDR3 is 14 amino acids long. Losses at the gene ends were 2 bases for V and 6 bases for J; bases not matched to a gene: 4. Looked up from germline, CDR1 is MDHEN and CDR2 is SYDVKM. The CDR3: CASSLQGVVNEQFF. The DNA for the CDR3 is TGTGCCAGCAGTTTACAGGGGGTAGTCAATGAGCAGTTCTTC. The full variable domain, rest sourced from reference TRBV28 and TRBJ2-1, is DVKVTQSSRYLVKRTGEKVFLECVQDMDHENMFWYRQDPGLGLRLIYFSYDVKMKEKGDIPEGYSVSREKKERFSLILESASTNQTSMYLCASSLQGVVNEQFFGPGTRLTVL.

In this sample, this clone turned up a few times. The V call is TRBV9, the J call TRBJ1-2; weak D call: TRBD1 (6 bases). The CDR3 is 15 residues long. The V end was cut by 4 bases, the J end by 4 bases, with 17 bases between. CDR1 and CDR2 from the germline V gene are SGDLS and YYNGEE. The CDR3 is CASSPRGGPRYGYTF. In DNA form, the CDR3 reads TGTGCCAGCAGCCCGAGGGGGGGGCCACGCTATGGCTACACCTTC.

The gene calls are TRBV6-6 and TRBJ2-7; D is undetermined. V lost 5 bases to trimming and J lost 5 bases, with 13 bases between them. The germline V gene encodes CDR1 MNHNY and CDR2 SVGAGI (reference sequence). CDR3 length: 13 amino acids. The DNA of the CDR3 is TGTGCCAGCAGTAAGGCCATTGGCGACGAGCAGTACTTC. Translation gives CASSKAIGDEQYF.

The chain has TRBV10-3 and TRBJ2-1; TRBD2 matches at 7 bases. V was pared by 2 bases and J by 0 bases, with 7 bases of the junction left unmatched. CDR3 size: 17 residues. The germline V gene encodes CDR1 ENHRY and CDR2 SYGVKD. The CDR3 DNA reads TGTGCCATCAGTGAGGGGCTAGCGGACCCCTCCTACAATGAGCAGTTCTTC. It translates to CAISEGLADPSYNEQFF.

The CDR3 sequence is CASSVGTLLAKNIQYF. The CDR3 DNA reads TGTGCCAGCAGCGTTGGGACCTTATTAGCCAAAAACATTCAGTACTTC. The chain employs TRBV11-2 and TRBJ2-4; D could derive from TRBD1 or TRBD2 (5 bases each). The V gene's germline CDR1 is SGHAT and CDR2 FQNNGV. Trimming cost V 5 bases and J 0 bases, with 14 bases left between them. The CDR3 extends over 16 amino acids.

The CDR3 reads CASGDRERKDTQYF. The CDR3 nucleotides are TGTGCCAGCGGAGACAGGGAACGGAAAGATACGCAGTATTTT. The chain recombines TRBV18 with TRBJ2-3; 7 bases match TRBD1. The CDR3 covers 14 residues. The V segment lost 8 bases and the J segment 5 bases; nucleotides outside the gene matches: 10. Germline-derived CDR1 and CDR2 are KGHSH and LQKENI.

The CDR3 protein is CSVETGDGGELFF. The CDR3 DNA reads as TGCAGCGTTGAAACGGGGGATGGCGGGGAGCTGTTTTTT. The rearrangement links TRBV29-1 to TRBJ2-2, with D perhaps TRBD2 (6 bases). V was trimmed by 2 bases and J by 7 bases, leaving 11 bases between them. In germline, CDR1 is SQVTM, CDR2 ANQGSEA. There are 13 residues in the CDR3.

This sequence joins TRBV7-9 and TRBJ2-1; D call uncertain. CDR1 and CDR2 from the germline V gene are SEHNR and FQNEAQ (reference sequence). The CDR3 has 11 amino acids. Deletions cut 1 base from V and 15 bases from J, with 10 bases between. In DNA form, the CDR3 reads TGTGCCAGCAGCTTAGATAGGTTTTGGTTCTTC. This translates into CASSLDRFWFF. Combining the CDR3 with reference TRBV7-9 and TRBJ2-1 gives the whole variable domain DTGVSQNPRHKITKRGQNVTFRCDPISEHNRLYWYRQTLGQGPEFLTYFQNEAQLEKSRLLSDRFSAERPKGSFSTLEIQRTEQGDSAMYLCASSLDRFWFFGPGTRLTVL.

This sequence joins TRBV5-1 and TRBJ2-7; 7 nucleotides line up with TRBD2. The CDR3 consists of 14 residues. With V trimmed by 0 bases and J by 5 bases, 5 bases remained unmatched. Germline V lookup: CDR1 SGHRS, CDR2 YFSETQ. Here the CDR3 reads CASSLGEGFDEQYF. The CDR3 nucleotides are TGCGCCAGCAGCTTGGGGGAGGGTTTCGACGAGCAGTACTTC.